The 14 T cell receptor beta chains in this list originate from one sample, sequenced in a study of blood T cell repertoires in COVID-19. Clones were read by immunoSEQ multiplex PCR, and TCRdb kept only the in-frame ones, dropping some. The sample lists under 350,000 clones, roughly 87% occurring once. The sample comprised peripheral blood. The receptors originated from a human donor in a cohort sampled during active COVID-19.

This chain uses TRBV10-3 with TRBJ2-5, with 7 positions matching TRBD1. The CDR3 is 14 residues long. Losses at the gene ends were 5 bases for V and 5 bases for J; bases not matched to a gene: 8. The V gene's germline CDR1 is ENHRY and CDR2 SYGVKD. CDR3 bases: TGTGCCATCAGTTTCACAGGGGCGAGTGAGACCCAGTACTTC. It yields the protein CAISFTGASETQYF.

The gene calls are TRBV19 and TRBJ1-1; D possibly corresponds to TRBD1 (5 bases). Germline assignment: CDR1 LNHDA and CDR2 SQIVND (reference sequence). The ends were cut back, 4 bases at V and 11 bases at J, with 23 bases in the middle. This CDR3 contains 15 residues. The CDR3 DNA reads TGTGCCAGTAGTACGAACCCGGGACTCACCGCGAAGGCTTTCTTT. Amino acid sequence: CASSTNPGLTAKAFF.

The genes are TRBV30 and TRBJ1-4; D is unresolved. V was pared by 0 bases and J by 0 bases, with 11 bases between. The CDR3 extends over 16 amino acids. The germline V gene encodes CDR1 GTSNPN and CDR2 SVGIG (reference sequence). In DNA, the CDR3 is TGTGCCTGGAGTGTACGCAGGCTTGCAACTAATGAAAAACTGTTTTTT. It specifies CAWSVRRLATNEKLFF.

This clone has a handful of counts. The genes are TRBV27 and TRBJ2-5, with 7 bases that match TRBD2. This CDR3 spans 13 amino acids. Trimming removed 6 bases from V and 5 bases from J; junction bases left unmatched: 6. Germline loops: CDR1 MNHEY, CDR2 SMNVEV (reference sequence). The DNA for the CDR3 is TGTGCCAGCAGGGGAGGGACCTTGGAGACCCAGTACTTC. It specifies CASRGGTLETQYF.

This rearrangement joins TRBV28 to TRBJ2-7; D is possibly TRBD2 (6 bases). The CDR3 has 15 residues. The germline V gene encodes CDR1 MDHEN and CDR2 SYDVKM. The V and J ends lost 6 bases and 0 bases respectively, with 15 bases between them. The CDR3 is CASSPGGASSYEQYF. For the CDR3, the DNA is TGTGCCAGCAGCCCCGGGGGAGCGAGCTCCTACGAGCAGTACTTC. The full variable domain, its missing parts supplied by reference TRBV28 and TRBJ2-7, is DVKVTQSSRYLVKRTGEKVFLECVQDMDHENMFWYRQDPGLGLRLIYFSYDVKMKEKGDIPEGYSVSREKKERFSLILESASTNQTSMYLCASSPGGASSYEQYFGPGTRLTVT.

The J gene is TRBJ2-2, the V gene TRBV6-6; D ambiguous. Trimming left V 4 bases short and J 2 bases short, with 2 bases between. Germline CDR1 is MNHNY and CDR2 is SVGAGI (reference sequence). This CDR3 has 12 residues. The CDR3 spells CASSLNTGELFF. In nucleotides, the CDR3 is TGTGCCAGCAGTTTAAACACCGGGGAGCTGTTTTTT.

V is TRBV4-1 and J is TRBJ1-2, with TRBD1 as a possible D gene (5 bases). Per germline, CDR1 MGHRA and CDR2 YSYEKL. Trimming cost V 3 bases and J 8 bases, with 19 bases left between them. This CDR3 is 15 amino acids long. The CDR3 is CASSQSRVMSTGYTF. DNA for the CDR3: TGCGCCAGCAGCCAGTCCAGGGTAATGAGCACCGGCTACACCTTC.

The rearrangement links TRBV7-9 to TRBJ2-7; D may be TRBD1 (7 bases). The CDR3 has 18 amino acids. Trimming stripped 5 bases from V and 2 bases from J, with 25 bases between. The germline gives CDR1 SEHNR, CDR2 FQNEAQ (reference sequence). This chain's CDR3 is CASSHDLNRGGNPYEQYF. DNA for the CDR3: TGTGCCAGCAGCCACGACCTTAACAGGGGCGGGAATCCCTACGAGCAGTACTTC.

The chain carries TRBV7-2 and TRBJ2-1; 10 nucleotides line up with TRBD2. This CDR3 contains 15 residues. V was pared by 4 bases and J by 3 bases, with 3 bases of the junction left unmatched. Per germline, CDR1 SGHTA and CDR2 FQGNSA. The CDR3 bases are TGTGCCAGCAGCTCTACTAGCGGGGACTACAATGAGCAGTTCTTC. Its translation is CASSSTSGDYNEQFF.

This clone is a singleton in its sample. The chain employs TRBV2 and TRBJ2-7; D remains unclear. V was pared by 4 bases and J by 3 bases, with 7 bases between. Germline V lookup: CDR1 SNHLY, CDR2 FYNNEI. The CDR3 sequence is 12 residues long. The CDR3 DNA reads as TGTGCCAGCAGTGGAGAGGACTACGAGCAGTACTTC. Residues: CASSGEDYEQYF. The variable domain in full, completed from reference TRBV2 and TRBJ2-7, reads EPEVTQTPSHQVTQMGQEVILRCVPISNHLYFYWYRQILGQKVEFLVSFYNNEISEKSEIFDDQFSVERPDGSNFTLKIRSTKLEDSAMYFCASSGEDYEQYFGPGTRLTVT.

The chain couples TRBV12-3 or TRBV12-4 to TRBJ2-3, with D tentatively TRBD2 (6 bases). The V end was cut by 4 bases, the J end by 6 bases, with 11 bases between. There are 13 residues in the CDR3. This CDR3 reads CASSWRDRDTQYF. Here the CDR3 DNA reads TGTGCCAGCAGTTGGAGGGACCGGGATACGCAGTATTTT.

The chain is built from TRBV4-3 and TRBJ2-1; TRBD2 aligns across 11 bases. Trimming at V came to 0 bases and at J to 13 bases, leaving 2 bases not matched to a gene. CDR1 and CDR2 from the germline V gene are LGHNA and YSLEER. The CDR3 spans 13 residues. This CDR3 reads CASSQDSGRVQFF. CDR3 sequence (DNA): TGCGCCAGCAGCCAAGATAGCGGGAGGGTCCAGTTCTTC.

V and J are TRBV11-2 and TRBJ2-1; 13 bases agree with TRBD2. The germline gives CDR1 SGHAT, CDR2 FQNNGV. This CDR3 has 15 residues. J lost 9 bases, V lost 5 bases, and 7 bases had no gene match. CDR3 loop: CASSGRLAGGGEQFF. The CDR3 DNA reads as TGTGCCAGCAGCGGACGACTAGCGGGAGGAGGTGAGCAGTTCTTC.

The chain couples TRBV12-3 or TRBV12-4 to TRBJ1-5, with D uncertain. CDR3 size: 13 residues. The V gene lost 1 base and the J gene lost 4 bases, with 5 bases spanning the gap. The CDR3 protein is CASSLDRNQPQHF. The CDR3 coding sequence is TGTGCCAGCAGTTTAGACAGAAATCAGCCCCAGCATTTT.